This is a list of T cell receptor beta chains from one sample in a study of identifying expanded T cells in peripheral blood. Here immunoSEQ multiplex PCR was the method, and the copy in TCRdb shows in-frame clones only, minus some. This repertoire shows some 75,000 clones, under 90% found once; its top ten account for more than 3%. Sequencing used blood. The receptors here all came from a person between 18 and 70 years old in good health. CDR3s include the opening cysteine and the closing phenylalanine or tryptophan. The D gene is left open where the match is weak. Size values are once, few and many counts, or a class for expanded clones, and some rows have none.

size: NA
D: TRBD2
V: TRBV4-1
J: TRBJ2-1
CDR3: CASSPEGGSNEQFF
DNA: TGCGCCAGCAGCCCAGAGGGAGGGTCCAATGAGCAGTTCTTC

size: NA
D: NA
V: TRBV4-1
J: TRBJ2-6
CDR3: CASSQVFYSGANVLTF
DNA: TGCGCCAGCAGCCAAGTGTTCTACTCTGGGGCCAACGTCCTGACTTTC

size: few
D: NA
V: TRBV7-2
J: TRBJ2-2
CDR3: CASSFDPTRELFF
DNA: TGTGCCAGCAGTTTTGACCCCACCAGGGAGCTGTTTTTT

size: NA
D: TRBD1
V: TRBV5-5
J: TRBJ2-5
CDR3: CASSTRQGIMETQYF
DNA: TGTGCCAGCAGCACCCGACAGGGGATCATGGAGACCCAGTACTTC

size: NA
D: TRBD2
V: TRBV6-5
J: TRBJ2-7
CDR3: CASSTSGSTSYEQYF
DNA: TGTGCCAGCAGTACTAGCGGGAGTACCTCCTACGAGCAGTACTTC

size: once
D: TRBD1
V: TRBV2
J: TRBJ2-1
CDR3: CASTDRGLEGEQFF
DNA: TGTGCCAGCACCGACAGGGGTTTGGAGGGTGAGCAGTTCTTC

size: NA
D: NA
V: TRBV5-1
J: TRBJ2-2
CDR3: CASSLNTNTGELFF
DNA: TGCGCCAGCAGCTTGAATACGAACACCGGGGAGCTGTTTTTT

size: once
D: NA
V: TRBV5-1
J: TRBJ1-1
CDR3: CASSLVPGGNTEAFF
DNA: TGCGCCAGCAGCTTGGTTCCAGGCGGGAACACTGAAGCTTTCTTT

size: NA
D: NA
V: TRBV6-1
J: TRBJ2-7
CDR3: CASSDPPTIYEQYF
DNA: TGTGCCAGCAGTGATCCCCCCACCATCTACGAGCAGTACTTC

size: NA
D: TRBD1
V: TRBV4-1
J: TRBJ2-6
CDR3: CASSQLKRTGTGANVLTF
DNA: TGCGCCAGCAGCCAATTAAAAAGGACAGGGACTGGGGCCAACGTCCTGACTTTC

size: NA
D: TRBD1
V: TRBV28
J: TRBJ2-1
CDR3: CASSFWTGDNEQFF
DNA: TGTGCCAGCAGCTTCTGGACAGGGGACAATGAGCAGTTCTTC

size: NA
D: TRBD1
V: TRBV6-5
J: TRBJ2-7
CDR3: CASSRTGTGRGTYF
DNA: TGTGCCAGCAGTCGCACCGGGACAGGGAGGGGAACGTACTTC

size: NA
D: NA
V: TRBV29-1
J: TRBJ2-5
CDR3: CSARQETQYF
DNA: TGCAGCGCTAGACAAGAGACCCAGTACTTC

size: NA
D: TRBD1
V: TRBV30
J: TRBJ2-3
CDR3: CAWSGGQGANTQYF
DNA: TGTGCCTGGAGTGGGGGACAGGGGGCGAATACGCAGTATTTT

size: NA
D: NA
V: TRBV27
J: TRBJ1-1
CDR3: CASSWGRWGLGTEAFF
DNA: TGTGCCAGCAGTTGGGGACGATGGGGGCTCGGCACTGAAGCTTTCTTT

size: NA
D: TRBD1
V: TRBV2
J: TRBJ2-2
CDR3: CASSLTGESYGELFF
DNA: TGTGCCAGCAGTCTTACAGGGGAGAGCTACGGGGAGCTGTTTTTT